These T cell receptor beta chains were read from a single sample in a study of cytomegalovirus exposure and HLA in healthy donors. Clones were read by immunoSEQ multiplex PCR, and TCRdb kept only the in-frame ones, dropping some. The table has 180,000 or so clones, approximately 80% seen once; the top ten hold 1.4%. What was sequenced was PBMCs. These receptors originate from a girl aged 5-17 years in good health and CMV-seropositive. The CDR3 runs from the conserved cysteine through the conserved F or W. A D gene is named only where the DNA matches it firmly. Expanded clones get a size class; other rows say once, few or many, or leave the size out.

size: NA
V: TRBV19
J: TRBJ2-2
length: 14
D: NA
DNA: TGTGCCAGTCGGGGACTGATTAACACCGGGGAGCTGTTTTTT
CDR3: CASRGLINTGELFF

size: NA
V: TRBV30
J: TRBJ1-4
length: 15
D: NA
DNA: TGTGCCTGGAGTGCTGGGACACCGGCCGGTCAAAAACTGTTTTTT
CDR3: CAWSAGTPAGQKLFF

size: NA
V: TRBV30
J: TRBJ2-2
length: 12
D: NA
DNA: TGTGCCTGGAACAGGGTAACCGGGGAGCTGTTTTTT
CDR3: CAWNRVTGELFF

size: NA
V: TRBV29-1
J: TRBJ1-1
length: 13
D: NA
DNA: TGCAGCGGGGCAGGGGCGGGCGGAACTGAAGCTTTCTTT
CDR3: CSGAGAGGTEAFF

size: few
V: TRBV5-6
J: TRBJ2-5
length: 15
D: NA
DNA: TGTGCCAGCAGCTTGGTGGCTAGACGAGAAGAGACCCAGTACTTC
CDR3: CASSLVARREETQYF

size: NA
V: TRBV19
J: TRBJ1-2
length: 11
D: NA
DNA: TGTGCCAGCAAAACAGGGCATGGCTACACCTTC
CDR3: CASKTGHGYTF

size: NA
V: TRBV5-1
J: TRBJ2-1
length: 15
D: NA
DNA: TGCGCCAGCAGCTTGGTAGGAGCCACCTACAATGAGCAGTTCTTC
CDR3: CASSLVGATYNEQFF

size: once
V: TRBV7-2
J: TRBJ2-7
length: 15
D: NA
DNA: TGTGCCAGCAGCTTAGCCGGCGGTCCTACCTACGAGCAGTACTTC
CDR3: CASSLAGGPTYEQYF

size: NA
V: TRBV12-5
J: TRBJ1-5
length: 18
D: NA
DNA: TGTGCTAGTGGTTTGGTACTCGGATGGGGGGTCCTTTATGGTCCCCAGCATTTT
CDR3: CASGLVLGWGVLYGPQHF

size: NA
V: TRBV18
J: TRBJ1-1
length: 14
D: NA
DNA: TGTGCCAGCTCACCCGAGGCCGGTAACACTGAAGCTTTCTTT
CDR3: CASSPEAGNTEAFF

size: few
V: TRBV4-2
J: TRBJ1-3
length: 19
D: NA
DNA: TGTGCCAGCAGCCATCCACGACCGGGGGGGAAGGGAAACGGAAACACCATATATTTT
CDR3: CASSHPRPGGKGNGNTIYF

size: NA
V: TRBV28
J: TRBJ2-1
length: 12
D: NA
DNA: TGTGCCAGCAGATTAACTGTCAATGAGCAGTTCTTC
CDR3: CASRLTVNEQFF

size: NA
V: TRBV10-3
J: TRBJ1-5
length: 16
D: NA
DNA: TGTGCCATCAGTCGGACAGAATTAATCGGCAATCAGCCCCAGCATTTT
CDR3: CAISRTELIGNQPQHF

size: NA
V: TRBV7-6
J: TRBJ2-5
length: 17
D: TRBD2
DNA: TGTGCCAGCAGCTACGGATCGACTAGCTCGAGGAGAGAGACCCAGTACTTC
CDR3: CASSYGSTSSRRETQYF

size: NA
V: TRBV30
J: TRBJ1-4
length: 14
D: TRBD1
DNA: TGTGCCTGGAGTACCGGGACAGGGAGGAAAAAACTGTTTTTT
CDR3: CAWSTGTGRKKLFF

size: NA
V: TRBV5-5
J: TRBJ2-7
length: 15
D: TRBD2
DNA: TGTGCCAGCAGCTTGTCTAGCGGGCTTCACTACGAGCAGTACTTC
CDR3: CASSLSSGLHYEQYF

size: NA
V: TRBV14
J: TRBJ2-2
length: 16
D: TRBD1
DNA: TGTGCCAGCAGCCTAGGGGGCAGCTTACTAACCGGGGAGCTGTTTTTT
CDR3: CASSLGGSLLTGELFF

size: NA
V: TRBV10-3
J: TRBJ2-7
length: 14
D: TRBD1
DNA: TGTGCCATCAGCCTGGACAGGGGGTTCTACGAGCAGTACTTC
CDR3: CAISLDRGFYEQYF

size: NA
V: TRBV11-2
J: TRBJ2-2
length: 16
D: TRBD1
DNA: TGTGCCAGCAGCGGCCGCGCCGGGACAGCCCCCGGGGAGCTGTTTTTT
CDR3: CASSGRAGTAPGELFF

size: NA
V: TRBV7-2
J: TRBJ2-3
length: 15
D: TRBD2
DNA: TGTGCCAGCAGCCCCACAGCGGGAAGGGCAGATACGCAGTATTTT
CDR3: CASSPTAGRADTQYF

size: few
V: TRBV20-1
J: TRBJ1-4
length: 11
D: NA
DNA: TGCAGTGCTTGGAGAGATGAAAAACTGTTTTTT
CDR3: CSAWRDEKLFF